This T cell receptor (beta chain) originates from a study of regulatory T cells in long-lasting Graves disease. Regarding the study as a whole: Relative to newly diagnosed Graves' patients, persistent ones had lower TCR diversity.

About this clonotype: As yet, its antigen is unknown.

Trimming cost V 1 base and J 8 bases, with 8 bases left between them. CDR1 is SQVTM, CDR2 ANQGSEA, per germline. The CDR3 consists of 12 residues. Stated time point: persistent/refractory GD, antithyroid drugs over 5 years with positive TRAb. Generation of the TCR library employed RNA extracted from PBMCs. Arm-PCR of CDR3 regions and iRepertoire HTBI primers were used to build TCR beta libraries. MiXCR, applied by TCRdb to the multiplex PCR reads, yields one record per CDR3 protein. This sample carries 500,000 to 800,000 distinct CDR3 sequences, 25% to 35% of them seen once, and the ten largest clones take around 42%.

The source is a female donor with Graves disease. This rearrangement joins TRBV29-1 to TRBJ1-4; maybe TRBD1 (5 bases). Sample: peripheral blood mononuclear cells (PBMCs), taken when the disease was refractory, from a patient treated with antithyroid drugs. The CDR3 here is CSVEGGAEKLFF. In DNA form, the CDR3 reads TGCAGCGTTGAAGGGGGCGCCGAAAAACTGTTTTTT.